The 19 T cell receptor beta chains presented below share a single source sample, sequenced in a study of vaccination effects on CD4 cells after COVID-19. Produced via immunoSEQ multiplex PCR; TCRdb's table is partial and in-frame only. The data show 35,000 to 50,000 clones, around 67% seen once. These receptors are not linked to any known antigen. Antigen-specific CD4+ T cell clonotypes were called by their expansion after viral peptide-pool culture in ViraFEST. With more than 9 days of culture completed, CD4+ T cells were isolated. Absence of prior SARS-CoV-2 infection characterized the vaccine recipients, who showed negative nucleocapsid antibodies. The source was CD4+ T cells from PBMCs cultured with HCoV-OC43 spike peptides, collected before COVID-19 vaccination. As for subset: HCoV-OC43 spike overlapping peptide pool stimulation. These receptors all come from a human donor who received a COVID-19 vaccine.

The chain recombines TRBV7-9 with TRBJ1-1, with 8 bases that match TRBD1. This CDR3 has 14 residues. Per germline, CDR1 SEHNR and CDR2 FQNEAQ (reference sequence). V was clipped by 5 bases and J by 8 bases; unmatched bases: 10. CDR3 coding DNA: TGTGCCAGCAGCATCCTTACAGGGGGTAGGGAAGCTTTCTTT. It is translated as CASSILTGGREAFF.

This chain joins TRBV5-1 and TRBJ2-5, with 8 bases aligning to TRBD2. The CDR3 consists of 17 residues. Germline V gives CDR1 SGHRS, CDR2 YFSETQ. V gave up 4 bases and J gave up 5 bases; unmatched junction bases: 16. The CDR3 bases are TGCGCCAGCAGCGACGGGACTAGGCCCGGGTCGTGGGAGACCCAGTACTTC. Translating it yields CASSDGTRPGSWETQYF.

This chain links TRBV7-2 with TRBJ2-2; D unclear. The CDR3 sequence is 13 residues long. The V gene's germline CDR1 is SGHTA and CDR2 FQGNSA. V was cut by 2 bases and J by 5 bases, with 6 bases left in between. The CDR3 reads CASSLRETGELFF. CDR3 bases: TGTGCCAGCAGCTTACGTGAGACCGGGGAGCTGTTTTTT.

This rearrangement joins TRBV30 to TRBJ2-5; tentative D call: TRBD1 (5 bases). Germline CDR1 is GTSNPN and CDR2 is SVGIG (reference sequence). V lost 4 bases, J lost 3 bases, and 15 bases lay in between. This CDR3 region has 14 residues. Here the CDR3 DNA reads TGTGCCTGGACGCGGCAGGGTGGGAAAGAGACCCAGTACTTC. Its translation is CAWTRQGGKETQYF. The full variable domain, with the rest looked up from reference TRBV30 and TRBJ2-5, is SQTIHQWPATLVQPVGSPLSLECTVEGTSNPNLYWYRQAAGRGLQLLFYSVGIGQISSEVPQNLSASRPQDRQFILSSKKLLLSDSGFYLCAWTRQGGKETQYFGPGTRLLVL.

This clone was picked up one time. The chain has TRBV5-1 and TRBJ2-2; 8 bases agree with TRBD1. Germline CDR1 and CDR2: SGHRS and YFSETQ. The CDR3 has 15 residues. V lost 6 bases, J lost 5 bases, and 9 bases stayed unmatched. CDR3 sequence: CASTYGQGLTGELFF. Here the CDR3 DNA reads TGCGCCAGCACCTACGGACAGGGATTGACCGGGGAGCTGTTTTTT.

This chain uses TRBV13 with TRBJ2-1; D not resolved. The V end lost 5 bases, the J end lost 1 base, and 6 bases lay between the germline ends. In germline, CDR1 is PRHDT, CDR2 FYEKMQ (reference sequence). The CDR3 totals 13 residues. CDR3 DNA: TGTGCCAGCAGCCGACCTTCCTACAATGAGCAGTTCTTC. Residues: CASSRPSYNEQFF. The full variable domain, completed using reference TRBV13 and TRBJ2-1, is AAGVIQSPRHLIKEKRETATLKCYPIPRHDTVYWYQQGPGQDPQFLISFYEKMQSDKGSIPDRFSAQQFSDYHSELNMSSLELGDSALYFCASSRPSYNEQFFGPGTRLTVL.

This rearrangement joins TRBV7-9 to TRBJ2-1, with a possible D match to TRBD1 (5 bases). Germline CDR1 SEHNR, CDR2 FQNEAQ (reference sequence). The CDR3 length is 13 residues. The V and J ends lost 7 bases and 8 bases respectively, with 15 bases between them. CDR3 amino acids: CASTFSGMDEQFF. The CDR3 nucleotides are TGTGCCAGCACTTTCTCAGGGATGGATGAGCAGTTCTTC.

The chain links TRBV18 to TRBJ1-4, with TRBD1 identical over 9 bases. The CDR3 runs 14 residues. Looked up from germline, CDR1 is KGHSH and CDR2 is LQKENI. Losses at the gene ends were 3 bases for V and 5 bases for J; bases not matched to a gene: 1. As DNA, the CDR3 is TGTGCCAGCTCACCCGACAGGGGGAATGAAAAACTGTTTTTT. Amino acid sequence: CASSPDRGNEKLFF.

V gene TRBV30 combines with J gene TRBJ2-7; 8 bases match TRBD1. V was pared by 4 bases and J by 7 bases, with 9 bases of the junction left unmatched. Germline V lookup: CDR1 GTSNPN, CDR2 SVGIG (reference sequence). The CDR3 loop spans 13 amino acids. DNA for the CDR3: TGTGCCTGGAAACAGGGGGTAGTGCGGGAGCAGTACTTC. This gives the protein CAWKQGVVREQYF.

This clone was observed a few times. The chain links TRBV20-1 to TRBJ1-1, with D perhaps TRBD1 (5 bases). There are 16 residues in the CDR3. Trimming removed 3 bases from V and 0 bases from J, with 17 bases in between. Germline V CDR1 and CDR2: DFQATT, SNEGSKA (reference sequence). CDR3 DNA: TGCAGTGCTAGTGCGTCGGCAGGGAGTATGAACACTGAAGCTTTCTTT. This encodes CSASASAGSMNTEAFF.

The gene calls are TRBV5-1 and TRBJ1-1; unclear D gene. The V and J ends lost 0 bases and 4 bases respectively, with 10 bases between them. CDR3 size: 14 residues. The germline gives CDR1 SGHRS, CDR2 YFSETQ. This CDR3 is CASSLESGSTEAFF. The CDR3 DNA follows: TGCGCCAGCAGCTTGGAGTCGGGAAGCACTGAAGCTTTCTTT.

The gene calls are TRBV29-1 and TRBJ1-2; TRBD1 is a possible D gene (6 bases). Trimming pared 2 bases from V and 8 bases from J, leaving 18 bases between. The V gene's germline CDR1 is SQVTM and CDR2 ANQGSEA. The CDR3 loop spans 14 amino acids. Written as DNA, the CDR3 is TGCAGCGTTGAACTGCACGGGGGCATTCCCGGCTACACCTTC. This sequence encodes CSVELHGGIPGYTF. Full variable domain (remainder filled in from reference TRBV29-1 and TRBJ1-2): SAVISQKPSRDICQRGTSLTIQCQVDSQVTMMFWYRQQPGQSLTLIATANQGSEATYESGFVIDKFPISRPNLTFSTLTVSNMSPEDSSIYLCSVELHGGIPGYTFGSGTRLTVV.

The rearrangement links TRBV5-1 to TRBJ1-1, with 9 bases fitting TRBD1. The V gene's germline CDR1 is SGHRS and CDR2 YFSETQ. Unmatched junction bases numbered 7, after V lost 4 bases and J lost 6 bases. This CDR3 comprises 14 residues. This CDR3 is CASSPPGQGAEAFF. The CDR3 region has the DNA TGCGCCAGCAGCCCCCCGGGACAGGGCGCTGAAGCTTTCTTT. Supplemented by reference TRBV5-1 and TRBJ1-1, the full variable domain reads KAGVTQTPRYLIKTRGQQVTLSCSPISGHRSVSWYQQTPGQGLQFLFEYFSETQRNKGNFPGRFSGRQFSNSRSEMNVSTLELGDSALYLCASSPPGQGAEAFFGQGTRLTVV.

This chain joins TRBV18 and TRBJ1-1; 7 nucleotides align to TRBD1. The CDR3 is made up of 13 amino acids. The germline V gene encodes CDR1 KGHSH and CDR2 LQKENI. V gave up 6 bases and J gave up 1 base; unmatched junction bases: 2. Here the CDR3 DNA reads TGTGCCAGCTCGGACAGGTCGAACACTGAAGCTTTCTTT. It encodes CASSDRSNTEAFF.

The chain is built from TRBV5-1 and TRBJ1-2, with 9 bases fitting TRBD1. There are 12 residues in the CDR3. V gave up 4 bases and J gave up 7 bases; unmatched junction bases: 2. Per germline, CDR1 SGHRS and CDR2 YFSETQ. CDR3 sequence (DNA): TGCGCCAGCAGCGGACAGGGGTCTGGCTACACCTTC. Translating gives CASSGQGSGYTF.

The chain combines TRBV29-1 with TRBJ2-7; tentatively, D is TRBD1 or TRBD2 (5 bases each). The germline V gene encodes CDR1 SQVTM and CDR2 ANQGSEA. The CDR3 sequence is 12 residues long. Trimming took 5 bases from V and 4 from J, leaving 12 bases between them. Written as DNA, the CDR3 is TGCAGCGTTTCAGAGGGGTCTTACGAGCAGTACTTC. Amino acids: CSVSEGSYEQYF.

On this clone: The identical CDR3 is also encoded by other nucleotide sequences in the sample. This rearrangement joins TRBV6-4 to TRBJ1-1, with 7 bases matching TRBD1. CDR3 length equals 14 residues. J was trimmed by 1 base and V by 5 bases; bases with no gene match: 4. CDR1 is MRHNA and CDR2 is SNTAGT in the germline V gene. CDR3 loop: CASSRQGGNTEAFF. As DNA, the CDR3 is TGTGCCAGCAGTAGACAGGGCGGGAACACTGAAGCTTTCTTT.

This clone was counted only a few times. This chain connects TRBV30 to TRBJ1-2, with D possibly TRBD1 on 6 matching bases. V was trimmed by 0 bases and J by 4 bases, leaving 12 bases between them. The CDR3 extends over 14 amino acids. The germline V gene encodes CDR1 GTSNPN and CDR2 SVGIG (reference sequence). The CDR3 loop is CAWSVLGGGYGYTF. For the CDR3, the DNA is TGTGCCTGGAGTGTCCTCGGGGGCGGCTATGGCTACACCTTC.

The J gene is TRBJ2-3, the V gene TRBV7-2; D might be TRBD1 (6 bases). Per the germline V gene, CDR1 is SGHTA and CDR2 is FQGNSA. The CDR3 length is 15 residues. Trimming took 0 bases from V and 2 from J, leaving 9 bases between them. CDR3 amino acids: CASSLAGHHTDTQYF. The CDR3 bases are TGTGCCAGCAGCTTAGCGGGACACCACACAGATACGCAGTATTTT.